The present entry profiles one T cell receptor (beta chain) with its context. Antigen: not known. Following a re-call of the 5' RACE reads, TCRdb has one entry per CDR3 protein and lacks DNA. The sample table sets out a few hundred thousand distinct CDR3 sequences. These data are taken from a study of T cells expressing NK-cell markers. Study overall: The authors sequenced eight donors, of whom seven were HCMV-seropositive and one was seronegative. General study points: Certain NKG2C+ T cell clones were expanded, and their HCMV specificity remained unclear. Also leading the CD3+CD56-NKG2C+ fraction in a few donors were these clonotypes.

This CDR3 region has 13 residues. CDR1 and CDR2 (germline): SQVTM, ANQGSEA. The V gene is TRBV29-1, the J gene TRBJ1-1. This sequence originates from a woman in her forties or fifties in good health. Specimen: blood T cells: a sorted CD56 or NKG2C T cell subset, CD4+ or CD8+ T cells, or bulk PBMC T cells (not recorded which). The CDR3 loop reads CSVRIGMNTEAFF.